This entry describes one T cell receptor beta chain. Its antigen is not identified. It was with a sample-barcoded 5' primer and a J-beta primer mix that a second PCR of roughly 7 to 12 cycles was run. Unique molecular identifiers of 12 random nucleotides labeled each cDNA. TCRdb redid the calling of the 5' RACE reads with MiXCR, one entry per CDR3 protein. Found here are 800,000 or so distinct CDR3 sequences, roughly 25% of them singletons; the top ten hold approximately 3.7%. This specimen comes from a study of blood T cells in healthy people across ages. General observations from the study: Researchers report that TCR beta diversity correlated strongly with naive T cell percentage.

The donors, all healthy, were Caucasians living in Russia, aged about 6 to 100. Germline CDR1 reads SQVTM; CDR2 reads ANQGSEA. The V and J ends lost 0 bases and 4 bases respectively, with 13 bases between them. This CDR3 has 15 amino acids. The sample was also reused in another study, on T cells of mothers and their children. That paper adds: The second PCR's M1S primer added sample barcodes and 2-4 random nucleotides.

This clonotype originated in a boy aged 5-17 years in good health. V is TRBV29-1 and J is TRBJ2-1; D is ambiguous. Material: blood. The CDR3 DNA reads TGCAGCGTTGAAGACATGCGGACCTTATACAATGAGCAGTTCTTC. Its translation: CSVEDMRTLYNEQFF.